A single sample gave rise to the 20 T cell receptor beta chains below, sequenced in a study of radiotherapy plus CTLA-4 blockade in lung cancer. Clones were read by immunoSEQ multiplex PCR, and TCRdb kept only the in-frame ones, dropping some. The table records more than 30,000 clones, approximately 80% of them present only once. The sequencing here drew on peripheral blood, taken from a patient treated with radiotherapy plus ipilimumab. These receptors all come from a human donor with non-small cell lung cancer that progressed on radiotherapy plus ipilimumab.

The chain is built from TRBV5-4 and TRBJ1-2; tentatively, D is TRBD1 (5 bases). The CDR3 is made up of 13 amino acids. V shed 4 bases and J shed 5 bases, with 12 bases lying between them. Germline V CDR1 and CDR2: SGHNT, YYREEE (reference sequence). In DNA form, the CDR3 reads TGTGCCAGCAGCGGGGGGAGTGGTTATGGCTACACCTTC. This gives the protein CASSGGSGYGYTF.

The chain carries TRBV9 and TRBJ2-1; 10 bases map to TRBD2. The V gene end was trimmed by 5 bases and the J gene end by 4 bases; junction bases not matched to a gene: 6. Germline V gives CDR1 SGDLS, CDR2 YYNGEE. The CDR3 loop spans 15 amino acids. DNA of the CDR3: TGTGCCAGCAGTCAAGCGGGGGGGCTATACAATGAGCAGTTCTTC. The encoded protein is CASSQAGGLYNEQFF.

The chain couples TRBV13 to TRBJ2-1; a weak D match, TRBD2 (5 bases). The germline V and J ends were trimmed by 4 bases and 3 bases, with 13 bases remaining between them. The V gene's germline CDR1 is PRHDT and CDR2 FYEKMQ (reference sequence). CDR3 length: 15 residues. The CDR3 spells CASSSLTGSYNEQFF. The DNA for the CDR3 is TGTGCCAGCAGCTCCCTGACGGGAAGCTACAATGAGCAGTTCTTC.

This rearrangement joins TRBV15 to TRBJ1-6; D is uncertain. The CDR3 covers 19 residues. Germline CDR1 is LNHNV and CDR2 is YYDKDF (reference sequence). Deletions cut 1 base from V and 2 bases from J, with 18 bases between. CDR3 protein: CATSRVSGSGGTYNSPLHF. CDR3 DNA: TGTGCCACCAGCAGAGTGAGCGGTTCAGGAGGAACCTATAATTCACCCCTCCACTTT.

The table lists this clone with a count of one. The genes are TRBV15 and TRBJ2-3, with 8 bases that match TRBD2. Looked up from germline, CDR1 is LNHNV and CDR2 is YYDKDF (reference sequence). Trimming removed 6 bases from V and 5 bases from J; junction bases left unmatched: 4. The CDR3 covers 13 residues. The CDR3 loop reads CATSFAGGDTQYF. The CDR3 nucleotides are TGTGCCACCAGTTTTGCGGGGGGAGATACGCAGTATTTT.

V is TRBV10-3 and J is TRBJ1-4; TRBD1 might be the D (5 bases). CDR3 size: 17 residues. Germline V CDR1 and CDR2: ENHRY, SYGVKD. Trimming left V 7 bases short and J 0 bases short, with 18 bases between. The CDR3 region is CAIKFASGVSTNEKLFF. DNA for the CDR3: TGTGCCATCAAATTCGCGTCGGGGGTATCAACTAATGAAAAACTGTTTTTT.

The rearrangement joins TRBV7-2 to TRBJ2-5; D might be TRBD1 (5 bases). CDR1 SGHTA and CDR2 FQGNSA come from the germline V gene. This CDR3 comprises 14 residues. Trimming took off 4 bases at V and 1 base at J, with 10 bases between the two ends. The CDR3 here is CASSSARVQETQYF. DNA of the CDR3: TGTGCCAGCAGCTCTGCCAGGGTCCAAGAGACCCAGTACTTC.

The genes are TRBV5-4 and TRBJ2-1, with 9 positions matching TRBD2. CDR1 and CDR2 (germline): SGHNT, YYREEE (reference sequence). The CDR3 sequence is 15 residues long. V trimming: 4 bases; J trimming: 6 bases; junction bases outside the gene matches: 8. As DNA, the CDR3 is TGTGCCAGCAGCAGGACTAGCGAGGGGGCCAATGAGCAGTTCTTC. It encodes CASSRTSEGANEQFF.

This clone has only a few counts. The rearrangement uses TRBV9 and TRBJ2-3; TRBD1 is a possible D gene (5 bases). The germline CDR1 and CDR2 sequences are SGDLS and YYNGEE. V lost 3 bases and J lost 6, with 11 bases in between. The CDR3 contains 13 residues. The CDR3 is CASSGRVRDTQYF. The CDR3, as DNA: TGTGCCAGCAGCGGCAGGGTGCGGGATACGCAGTATTTT.

This sequence joins TRBV4-1 and TRBJ2-7, with 7 bases lining up with TRBD1. J was trimmed by 0 bases and V by 4 bases; bases with no gene match: 6. CDR1 is MGHRA, CDR2 YSYEKL, per germline. This CDR3 is built from 15 residues. CDR3 DNA: TGCGCCAGCAGCCCCCAACGGGACAGCTCCTACGAGCAGTACTTC. It codes for CASSPQRDSSYEQYF.

J is TRBJ2-5 and V is TRBV28; D is perhaps TRBD2 (6 bases). Germline CDR1 reads MDHEN; CDR2 reads SYDVKM. This CDR3 is built from 14 residues. Trimming removed 1 base from V and 2 bases from J, with 8 bases in between. The CDR3 DNA reads TGTGCCAGCAGTTTATATCGGGGGCAAGAGACCCAGTACTTC. Residues: CASSLYRGQETQYF.

The rearrangement joins TRBV27 to TRBJ2-1, with 9 bases identical to TRBD1. Germline trimming cut 3 bases from V and 2 bases from J; bases unmatched to any gene: 2. The CDR3 loop spans 15 amino acids. Germline values: CDR1 MNHEY, CDR2 SMNVEV (reference sequence). The CDR3 spells CASSFGQGTYNEQFF. As DNA, the CDR3 is TGTGCCAGCAGTTTCGGACAGGGGACCTACAATGAGCAGTTCTTC.

This chain's CDR3 is CASSSTGRTDTQYF. CDR3 DNA: TGTGCCAGCAGCTCGACAGGACGCACAGATACGCAGTATTTT. The V call is TRBV7-3, the J call TRBJ2-3; a possible D gene is TRBD1 (6 bases). The CDR3 loop spans 14 amino acids. V lost 4 bases and J lost 1, with 9 bases in between. Germline assignment: CDR1 SGHTA and CDR2 FQGTGA.

The genes are TRBV2 and TRBJ2-7; 8 bases are shared with TRBD1. The CDR3 covers 13 residues. The germline CDR1 and CDR2 sequences are SNHLY and FYNNEI. Trimming removed 6 bases from V and 6 bases from J; junction bases left unmatched: 7. The CDR3 loop is CASSESDRGEQYF. Here the CDR3 DNA reads TGTGCCAGCAGCGAGTCTGACAGGGGCGAGCAGTACTTC.

The V and J genes are TRBV6-6 and TRBJ2-7; D remains unclear. This CDR3 has 11 residues. The V end lost 2 bases, the J end lost 11 bases, and 10 bases lay between the germline ends. Germline V CDR1 and CDR2: MNHNY, SVGAGI (reference sequence). The CDR3 sequence: CASSYGGEEYF. The CDR3, as DNA: TGTGCCAGCAGTTACGGTGGAGAGGAGTACTTC.

The V gene is TRBV28, the J gene TRBJ1-1; tentative D call: TRBD1 (6 bases). Germline CDR1 reads MDHEN; CDR2 reads SYDVKM. V lost 8 bases and J lost 4, with 17 bases in between. The CDR3 has 14 amino acids. CDR3 sequence reads: CASLYGGATTEAFF. CDR3 coding DNA: TGTGCCAGCTTGTATGGGGGGGCGACCACTGAAGCTTTCTTT.

The V call is TRBV12-5, the J call TRBJ2-7; 13 nucleotides match TRBD2. Trimming took 2 bases from V and 4 from J; bases not matched to a gene: 20. CDR1 is LGHNT and CDR2 is FRNRAP in the germline V gene. This CDR3 spans 21 amino acids. In DNA, the CDR3 is TGTGCTAGTGGTTTGTCGGTGGGGACTAGCGGGGAGACTAGGCGTCTTTACGAGCAGTACTTC. This encodes CASGLSVGTSGETRRLYEQYF.

In its sample, this clone was seen once. This rearrangement joins TRBV19 to TRBJ1-3; no clear D. The CDR3 spans 12 residues. In germline, CDR1 is LNHDA, CDR2 SQIVND (reference sequence). The V end was cut by 5 bases, the J end by 4 bases, with 6 bases between. This CDR3 reads CASSLGGNTIYF. The DNA of the CDR3 is TGTGCCAGTAGTCTCGGGGGAAACACCATATATTTT.

The chain has TRBV10-1 and TRBJ2-5; 9 bases are shared with TRBD1. Looked up from germline, CDR1 is WNHNN and CDR2 is SYGVQD (reference sequence). The J segment lost 5 bases and the V segment lost 6 bases, leaving 7 bases of the junction unmatched. The CDR3 totals 14 residues. The CDR3 region is CASSRGQGTETQYF. CDR3 bases: TGCGCCAGCAGCCGTGGACAGGGGACGGAGACCCAGTACTTC.

This chain links TRBV5-1 with TRBJ2-5, with D uncertain. The CDR3 is made up of 16 amino acids. In germline, CDR1 is SGHRS, CDR2 YFSETQ. The V and J ends lost 1 base and 2 bases respectively, with 15 bases between them. Here the CDR3 reads CASSLIAVGPQETQYF. The CDR3 nucleotides are TGCGCCAGCAGCTTGATCGCCGTGGGCCCTCAAGAGACCCAGTACTTC.